Shown below are 25 T cell receptor beta chains from a single sample sequenced in a study of response to subunit inactivated influenza vaccine. TCRdb ran MiXCR on the RT-PCR reads and lists one entry per CDR3 protein. The sample holds around 190,000 distinct CDR3 sequences, around 9% seen once. Here the sequenced sample was non-naive T cells sorted from PBMCs, taken on the day of vaccination. The receptors derive from a man aged 50-60 years who received an inactivated influenza vaccine.

This clonotype was counted a few times. This chain joins TRBV5-5 and TRBJ2-5, with 11 bases lining up with TRBD1. CDR1 is SGHKS and CDR2 is YYEKEE in the germline V gene (reference sequence). The ends lost 3 bases at V and 5 bases at J; junction bases unmatched: 3. The CDR3 consists of 14 residues. The CDR3 DNA is TGTGCCAGCAGCTGGACAGGGGGCAGTGAGACCCAGTACTTC. This codes for CASSWTGGSETQYF.

The chain links TRBV10-3 to TRBJ2-1; 10 bases match TRBD2. The germline V gene encodes CDR1 ENHRY and CDR2 SYGVKD. Trimming took 3 bases from V and 0 from J; bases not matched to a gene: 17. CDR3 size: 21 residues. The CDR3 protein is CAISDSARGLLAGASYNEQFF. CDR3 nucleotides: TGTGCCATCAGTGATTCGGCAAGGGGACTTCTAGCGGGGGCCTCCTACAATGAGCAGTTCTTC.

This clonotype has more than one count but fewer than ten. This chain connects TRBV7-2 to TRBJ2-5; 14 bases are a match to TRBD2. The germline V gene encodes CDR1 SGHTA and CDR2 FQGNSA. With 4 bases clipped from V and 7 bases from J, the junction kept 8 bases outside the gene matches. The CDR3 has 16 residues. CDR3 loop: CASSSGTSGRLGTQYF. The CDR3 DNA follows: TGTGCCAGCAGCTCTGGGACTAGCGGGAGACTTGGGACCCAGTACTTC.

This clonotype was observed many times. Written as DNA, the CDR3 is TGCGCCAGCAGCTTCCTGAGCTCCTACAATGAGCAGTTCTTC. Translation gives CASSFLSSYNEQFF. This chain uses TRBV5-1 with TRBJ2-1; D unresolved. The CDR3 contains 14 residues. V gave up 2 bases and J gave up 0 bases, with 6 bases separating them. Germline CDR1 reads SGHRS; CDR2 reads YFSETQ.

CDR3 sequence (DNA): TGTGCCAGCAGCAGTACGGGGGGCAACTACAATGAGCAGTTCTTC. Its protein product is CASSSTGGNYNEQFF. This chain links TRBV7-2 with TRBJ2-1; the D gene is possibly TRBD2 (7 bases). CDR1 and CDR2 (germline): SGHTA, FQGNSA. Trimming took 5 bases from V and 3 from J, leaving 14 bases between them. The CDR3 runs 15 residues.

In this sample, this clonotype turned up many times. The genes are TRBV5-5 and TRBJ1-5, with 7 nucleotides matching TRBD1. From germline, CDR1 is SGHKS and CDR2 YYEKEE (reference sequence). Trimming removed 4 bases from V and 10 bases from J; junction bases left unmatched: 8. CDR3 size: 13 residues. This CDR3 reads CASSPDRKEPQHF. As DNA, the CDR3 is TGTGCCAGCAGCCCGGACAGGAAGGAACCCCAGCATTTT.

At least ten counts were recorded for this clonotype. The rearrangement joins TRBV5-1 to TRBJ2-2, with 9 bases that match TRBD2. Trimming took 0 bases from V and 5 from J; bases not matched to a gene: 8. In germline, CDR1 is SGHRS, CDR2 YFSETQ. The CDR3 totals 17 residues. The CDR3: CASSLGPNGLATGELFF. CDR3 DNA: TGCGCCAGCAGCTTGGGGCCCAACGGACTAGCGACCGGGGAGCTGTTTTTT.

The J gene is TRBJ1-5, the V gene TRBV29-1; a weak D match, TRBD1 (6 bases). The CDR3 contains 13 residues. Germline V gene lookup returns CDR1 SQVTM and CDR2 ANQGSEA. V lost 5 bases, J lost 3 bases, and 11 bases lay in between. The CDR3 DNA reads as TGCAGCGTTAATACAGGGTTCAATCAGCCCCAGCATTTT. It translates to CSVNTGFNQPQHF.

The rearrangement uses TRBV11-2 and TRBJ2-3; D possibly corresponds to TRBD2 (6 bases). V was shortened by 5 bases and J by 3 bases, with 21 bases between the two germline ends. Germline values: CDR1 SGHAT, CDR2 FQNNGV. The CDR3 has 17 residues. The CDR3 DNA follows: TGTGCCAGCAGCGGACGACTAGGAAATGTCAGGACAGATACGCAGTATTTT. This encodes CASSGRLGNVRTDTQYF.

This clonotype was counted at least ten times. This chain connects TRBV12-3 or TRBV12-4 to TRBJ1-2; D uncertain. The CDR3 runs 13 residues. V lost 1 base, J lost 9 bases, and 12 bases lay in between. The CDR3 sequence is CASSLGRRRSYTF. The CDR3 DNA follows: TGTGCCAGCAGTTTAGGACGGCGAAGGAGCTACACCTTC.

This clonotype showed up many times. The chain has TRBV4-2 and TRBJ2-3, with 10 positions matching TRBD2. The J segment lost 4 bases and the V segment lost 4 bases, leaving 8 bases of the junction unmatched. This CDR3 comprises 16 residues. Per germline, CDR1 LGHNA and CDR2 YNFKEQ. CDR3 in amino acids: CASSPVAGGGADTQYF. In nucleotides, the CDR3 is TGTGCCAGCAGCCCAGTAGCGGGAGGAGGTGCAGATACGCAGTATTTT.

V usage is TRBV4-2 and J usage is TRBJ2-3; 8 bases are a match to TRBD1. Germline V gene data show CDR1 as LGHNA and CDR2 as YNFKEQ. Losses at the gene ends were 0 bases for V and 5 bases for J; bases not matched to a gene: 7. The CDR3 spans 16 residues. Here the CDR3 reads CASSQEYRGRIDTQYF. For the CDR3, the DNA is TGTGCCAGCAGCCAAGAGTACAGGGGGAGGATAGATACGCAGTATTTT.

The chain joins TRBV3-1 to TRBJ2-2; D unresolved. CDR3 length: 17 amino acids. Trimming took 11 bases from V and 0 from J, leaving 22 bases between them. Germline V gives CDR1 LGHDT, CDR2 YNNKEL (reference sequence). CDR3: CASTLIRSSTNTGELFF. CDR3 DNA: TGTGCCTCCACCCTCATCAGATCCTCCACGAACACCGGGGAGCTGTTTTTT.

The rearrangement joins TRBV18 to TRBJ2-1, with D possibly TRBD2 on 5 matching bases. Looked up from germline, CDR1 is KGHSH and CDR2 is LQKENI. Deletions cut 2 bases from V and 1 base from J, with 9 bases between. The CDR3 totals 15 residues. The CDR3 coding sequence is TGTGCCAGCTCACCAAACACGGGGTCCTACAATGAGCAGTTCTTC. Its translation is CASSPNTGSYNEQFF.

This sequence joins TRBV12-3 or TRBV12-4 and TRBJ2-7; D remains ambiguous. V was trimmed by 3 bases and J by 0 bases, leaving 15 bases between them. The CDR3 covers 16 residues. The CDR3 spells CASSLDPRIRSYEQYF. The CDR3 coding sequence is TGTGCCAGCAGTTTGGACCCCCGAATACGCTCCTACGAGCAGTACTTC.

This clonotype was seen a few times. The chain employs TRBV12-3 or TRBV12-4 and TRBJ2-6, with 7 positions matching TRBD1. V shed 11 bases and J 0 bases; nucleotides not matched to a gene: 19. The CDR3 runs to 19 residues. DNA for the CDR3: TGTGCCCTCAGTACTCATGTGTGGGACAGTAGCTCTGGGGCCAACGTCCTGACTTTC. The encoded protein is CALSTHVWDSSSGANVLTF.

This clonotype was detected a few times. The CDR3 DNA sequence: TGTGCCAGCAACGACAGGGTGGAGCAGCCCCAGCATTTT. Amino acid sequence: CASNDRVEQPQHF. The gene calls are TRBV6-2 or TRBV6-3 and TRBJ1-5; 7 bases agree with TRBD1. V lost 7 bases and J lost 7; bases outside the gene matches: 7. The CDR3 sequence is 13 residues long. Germline CDR1 MNHEY, CDR2 SVGEGT.

This clonotype was seen a handful of times. The rearrangement links TRBV5-5 to TRBJ1-1; 8 nucleotides align to TRBD1. Trimming took 4 bases from V and 5 from J; bases not matched to a gene: 10. The CDR3 runs to 15 residues. From germline, CDR1 is SGHKS and CDR2 YYEKEE (reference sequence). CDR3: CASSLQTGEGTEAFF. CDR3 coding DNA: TGTGCCAGCAGCCTCCAGACAGGGGAGGGGACTGAAGCTTTCTTT.

This clonotype was found many times. This chain connects TRBV12-3 or TRBV12-4 to TRBJ2-1, with D unclear. The germline V and J ends were trimmed by 5 bases and 8 bases, with 10 bases remaining between them. The length of the CDR3 is 12 residues. The DNA for the CDR3 is TGTGCCAGCAGTAGAGACAAGGATGAGCAGTTCTTC. Protein product: CASSRDKDEQFF.

The chain joins TRBV5-1 to TRBJ2-3; TRBD2 might be the D (5 bases). The V gene's germline CDR1 is SGHRS and CDR2 YFSETQ. The CDR3 covers 14 residues. V was shortened by 3 bases and J by 4 bases, with 12 bases between the two germline ends. The CDR3 here is CASSSYPRADTQYF. CDR3 coding DNA: TGCGCCAGCAGCTCTTATCCGAGGGCAGATACGCAGTATTTT.

This clonotype appeared a few times. This chain uses TRBV5-6 with TRBJ2-1; 8 bases fit TRBD2. Trimming removed 3 bases from V and 6 bases from J; junction bases left unmatched: 8. CDR3 size: 15 residues. The germline gives CDR1 SGHDT, CDR2 YYEEEE. The CDR3 sequence: CASSSRGLVGNEQFF. For the CDR3, the DNA is TGTGCCAGCAGCTCTCGGGGACTAGTGGGCAATGAGCAGTTCTTC.

This clonotype was recorded at least ten times. The chain recombines TRBV6-4 with TRBJ2-2; 7 positions match TRBD1. Germline CDR1 MRHNA, CDR2 SNTAGT. This CDR3 contains 16 residues. With V trimmed by 6 bases and J by 5 bases, 12 bases remained unmatched. CDR3 nucleotide sequence: TGTGCCAGCAGACGACAGGGCGGCCTAGAAACCGGGGAGCTGTTTTTT. It yields the protein CASRRQGGLETGELFF.

There are a few counts of this clonotype. The chain couples TRBV24-1 to TRBJ2-7, with 7 bases that match TRBD2. CDR1 is KGHDR and CDR2 is SFDVKD in the germline V gene. The length of the CDR3 is 14 residues. V lost 5 bases, J lost 5 bases, and 8 bases stayed unmatched. CDR3 DNA: TGTGCCACCAGTGCGGGGGGACTCGAGAACGAGCAGTACTTC. This gives the protein CATSAGGLENEQYF.

The V gene is TRBV5-1, the J gene TRBJ1-1, with TRBD1 as a possible D gene (5 bases). CDR3 length: 13 amino acids. Looked up from germline, CDR1 is SGHRS and CDR2 is YFSETQ. The ends were cut back, 1 base at V and 5 bases at J, with 9 bases in the middle. The CDR3 DNA reads TGCGCCAGCAGCTTGAGGGGCCGGACTGAAGCTTTCTTT. Amino acids: CASSLRGRTEAFF. Full variable domain (missing parts from reference TRBV5-1 and TRBJ1-1): KAGVTQTPRYLIKTRGQQVTLSCSPISGHRSVSWYQQTPGQGLQFLFEYFSETQRNKGNFPGRFSGRQFSNSRSEMNVSTLELGDSALYLCASSLRGRTEAFFGQGTRLTVV.

The genes are TRBV13 and TRBJ2-3; TRBD2 aligns across 9 bases. Germline CDR1 PRHDT, CDR2 FYEKMQ (reference sequence). Unmatched junction bases numbered 5, after V lost 1 base and J lost 0 bases. This CDR3 has 17 residues. The CDR3 loop is CASSLVGLAGSTDTQYF. In DNA form, the CDR3 reads TGTGCCAGCAGCTTAGTTGGTCTAGCGGGGAGCACAGATACGCAGTATTTT.